This is a list of T cell receptor beta chains from one sample in a study of blood T cells in healthy people across ages. Each CDR3 protein is one row after TCRdb ran MiXCR on the 5' RACE reads. Of some 700,000 distinct CDR3 sequences listed, around a fifth were seen once; the top ten hold around 22%. Sequenced input: blood. The source is a man in his 70s in good health. CDR3s include the opening cysteine and the closing phenylalanine or tryptophan. The D gene is left open where the match is weak. The size field is filled for only some rows; it gives once, few, many or a size class.

clone size,J gene,D gene,V gene,CDR3 protein,CDR3 DNA
few,TRBJ2-1,.,TRBV7-2,CASSHGGARGDNEQFF,TGTGCCAGCAGCCATGGGGGGGCGCGAGGGGACAATGAGCAGTTCTTC
few,TRBJ1-2,TRBD1,TRBV19,CASTPGVGQGTDYTF,TGTGCCAGTACCCCGGGCGTAGGACAGGGGACAGACTACACCTTC
.,TRBJ1-1,.,TRBV6-5,CASSYGGSNTEAFF,TGTGCCAGCAGTTACGGGGGGTCTAACACTGAAGCTTTCTTT
few,TRBJ2-3,.,TRBV5-1,CASSVEGDYNTDTQYF,TGCGCCAGCAGCGTGGAAGGAGACTACAACACAGATACGCAGTATTTT
few,TRBJ2-5,.,TRBV14,CACSQVSGPQETQYF,TGTGCCTGCAGCCAAGTGTCAGGGCCCCAAGAGACCCAGTACTTC
.,TRBJ1-1,.,TRBV28,CASSLEEVNTEAFF,TGTGCCAGCAGTTTAGAAGAAGTGAACACTGAAGCTTTCTTT
.,TRBJ1-4,TRBD1,TRBV7-9,CASSWAGQGSEKLFF,TGTGCCAGCAGCTGGGCCGGACAGGGTTCGGAAAAACTGTTTTTT
.,TRBJ2-2,.,TRBV5-1,CASSLAAGTGELFF,TGCGCCAGCAGCTTGGCCGCGGGCACCGGGGAGCTGTTTTTT
.,TRBJ2-1,TRBD2,TRBV3-1,CASSRSGGPYNEQFF,TGTGCCAGCAGCCGTAGCGGGGGGCCATACAATGAGCAGTTCTTC
.,TRBJ1-1,.,TRBV7-8,CASSLAQISEAFF,TGTGCCAGCAGCTTAGCGCAGATAAGTGAAGCTTTCTTT
.,TRBJ2-2,.,TRBV9,CASSVVNGELFF,TGTGCCAGCAGCGTAGTAAACGGGGAGCTGTTTTTT
many,TRBJ1-6,TRBD1,TRBV12-3/TRBV12-4,CASSLQGGNSPLHF,TGTGCCAGCAGTTTACAGGGGGGGAATTCACCCCTCCACTTT
few,TRBJ2-7,.,TRBV5-6,CASSYLQRYEQYF,TGTGCCAGCAGCTACCTTCAGCGCTACGAGCAGTACTTC
.,TRBJ2-2,TRBD1,TRBV12-3/TRBV12-4,CASSKTGGTGELFF,TGTGCCAGCAGTAAGACAGGGGGCACCGGGGAGCTGTTTTTT
few,TRBJ1-4,.,TRBV6-6,CASSLLPNEKLFF,TGTGCCAGCAGTTTACTCCCGAATGAAAAACTGTTTTTT